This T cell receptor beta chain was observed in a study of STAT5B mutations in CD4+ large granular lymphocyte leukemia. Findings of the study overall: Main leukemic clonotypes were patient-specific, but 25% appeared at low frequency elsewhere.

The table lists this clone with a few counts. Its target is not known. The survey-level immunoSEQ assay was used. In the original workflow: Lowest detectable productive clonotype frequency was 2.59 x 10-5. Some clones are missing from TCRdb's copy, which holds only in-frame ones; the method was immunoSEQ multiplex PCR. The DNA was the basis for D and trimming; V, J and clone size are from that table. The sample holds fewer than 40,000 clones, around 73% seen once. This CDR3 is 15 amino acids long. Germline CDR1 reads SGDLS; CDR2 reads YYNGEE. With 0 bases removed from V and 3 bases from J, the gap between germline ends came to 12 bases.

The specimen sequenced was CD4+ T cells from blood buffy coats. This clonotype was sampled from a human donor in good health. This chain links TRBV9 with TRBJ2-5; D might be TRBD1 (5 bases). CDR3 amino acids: CASSVAPTVEETQYF. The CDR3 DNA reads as TGTGCCAGCAGCGTAGCTCCGACAGTCGAAGAGACCCAGTACTTC.